Presented here are 23 T cell receptor beta chains from one specimen sequenced in a study of long-term antiretroviral therapy in people with HIV. Version v3.0 of the immunoSEQ assay was performed at survey level. The table came from immunoSEQ multiplex PCR; TCRdb's copy has only in-frame clones and leaves some out. The repertoire includes almost 35,000 clones, 70% to 90% of them detected once, and roughly 4.8% sits in the top ten. The sample was unsorted PBMCs, taken around 2.7 years before starting antiretroviral therapy. The receptors here all came from a woman between 25 and 40 years old with HIV.

This clone has only one observation. The chain links TRBV11-2 to TRBJ2-1; D gene unclear. V shed 1 base and J shed 4 bases, with 2 bases lying between them. Per germline, CDR1 SGHAT and CDR2 FQNNGV. This CDR3 contains 12 residues. The CDR3 bases are TGTGCCAGCAGCTTAGCATACAATGAGCAGTTCTTC. It encodes CASSLAYNEQFF.

The chain carries TRBV19 and TRBJ1-2; TRBD1 aligns across 10 bases. V shed 5 bases, J shed 4 bases, and the junction held 4 bases outside the gene matches. The germline gives CDR1 LNHDA, CDR2 SQIVND (reference sequence). There are 14 residues in the CDR3. The CDR3 region is CASSGQGDSYGYTF. CDR3 nucleotide sequence: TGTGCCAGTAGTGGACAGGGGGATTCCTATGGCTACACCTTC.

The chain couples TRBV28 to TRBJ1-1, with D uncertain. CDR1 and CDR2 (germline): MDHEN, SYDVKM. Trimming removed 8 bases from V and 1 base from J, with 5 bases in between. This CDR3 is built from 11 residues. CDR3 in DNA: TGTGCCAGCCTTTGGAACACTGAAGCTTTCTTT. It specifies CASLWNTEAFF.

The chain is built from TRBV2 and TRBJ1-3, with TRBD1 identical over 8 bases. CDR1 is SNHLY, CDR2 FYNNEI, per germline. This CDR3 region has 14 residues. Trimming took 6 bases from V and 4 from J; bases not matched to a gene: 5. Here the CDR3 reads CASRAGTGGNTIYF. The DNA for the CDR3 is TGTGCCAGCAGGGCCGGGACAGGCGGAAACACCATATATTTT.

The chain joins TRBV9 to TRBJ2-1, with 7 bases aligning to TRBD2. Germline lookup yields CDR1 SGDLS and CDR2 YYNGEE. The trim removed 2 bases at V and 8 bases at J, leaving 13 bases unmatched. This CDR3 is 16 amino acids long. The DNA of the CDR3 is TGTGCCAGCAGCGTGGGGGACTACCCCCGTCTGCATGAGCAGTTCTTC. It codes for CASSVGDYPRLHEQFF.

The chain uses TRBV6-1 and TRBJ2-2; 10 nucleotides match TRBD1. The CDR3 runs to 15 residues. Per the germline V gene, CDR1 is MNHNS and CDR2 is SASEGT. V trimming: 5 bases; J trimming: 3 bases; junction bases outside the gene matches: 3. The chain's CDR3 is CASSSGTGDTGELFF. CDR3 DNA: TGTGCCAGCAGTTCCGGGACAGGGGACACCGGGGAGCTGTTTTTT.

The table lists this clone with a few counts. The chain joins TRBV4-2 to TRBJ1-2; a possible D gene is TRBD1 (6 bases). This CDR3 contains 14 residues. CDR1 and CDR2 from the germline V gene are LGHNA and YNFKEQ. Trimming took off 4 bases at V and 3 bases at J, with 12 bases between the two ends. The CDR3 coding sequence is TGTGCCAGCAGCCGGGGCAGGGGCGACTATGGCTACACCTTC. This translates into CASSRGRGDYGYTF.

The CDR3 sequence: CSVGSGGGSGELFF. The CDR3 coding sequence is TGCAGCGTCGGCAGCGGGGGAGGTTCCGGGGAGCTGTTTTTT. The chain carries TRBV29-1 and TRBJ2-2; 8 bases agree with TRBD2. The V segment lost 6 bases and the J segment 6 bases; nucleotides outside the gene matches: 9. Germline loops: CDR1 SQVTM, CDR2 ANQGSEA. The CDR3 is made up of 14 amino acids.

The chain joins TRBV21-1 to TRBJ1-3. TRBV21-1 is a documented pseudogene. This CDR3 comprises 16 residues. As DNA, the CDR3 is TGTGCCAGCAGCAAACCAGAGGGTAGTTCTGGAAACACCATATATTTT. Its protein is CASSKPEGSSGNTIYF.

The chain couples TRBV5-1 to TRBJ1-1; possible D gene TRBD1, 6 bases. CDR3 size: 13 residues. Germline V gene sequence: CDR1 SGHRS, CDR2 YFSETQ. Deletions cut 5 bases from V and 1 base from J, with 9 bases between. CDR3 in amino acids: CASSQQGNTEAFF. The CDR3, as DNA: TGCGCCAGCAGTCAACAGGGGAACACTGAAGCTTTCTTT.

The chain employs TRBV10-1 and TRBJ1-5; TRBD1 matches 7 bases. CDR3 length equals 17 residues. The V segment lost 2 bases and the J segment 3 bases; nucleotides outside the gene matches: 10. Germline V CDR1 and CDR2: WNHNN, SYGVQD (reference sequence). CDR3 loop: CASSEPLVGQINQPQHF. The CDR3 region has the DNA TGCGCCAGCAGTGAGCCCCTCGTGGGACAGATCAATCAGCCCCAGCATTTT.

The chain is built from TRBV7-8 and TRBJ1-5; unclear D gene. The CDR3 contains 15 residues. The germline V gene encodes CDR1 SGHVS and CDR2 FQNEAQ. V was pared by 2 bases and J by 1 base, with 9 bases between. The CDR3 region has the DNA TGTGCCAGCAGCTTACGAGAAAGCAGCAATCAGCCCCAGCATTTT. It yields the protein CASSLRESSNQPQHF.

This clone was seen once. The rearrangement links TRBV6-5 to TRBJ1-4; D may be TRBD1 (6 bases). CDR3 length: 16 amino acids. V gave up 4 bases and J gave up 1 base, with 13 bases separating them. Germline CDR1 is MNHEY and CDR2 is SVGAGI. The CDR3 DNA is TGTGCCAGCAGTTCGCGGGGAGGGGGAACTAATGAAAAACTGTTTTTT. As protein: CASSSRGGGTNEKLFF.

This clone appeared a single time. The rearrangement joins TRBV9 to TRBJ1-6; 9 nucleotides line up with TRBD1. With 3 bases clipped from V and 11 bases from J, the junction kept 9 bases outside the gene matches. CDR1 is SGDLS and CDR2 is YYNGEE in the germline V gene. The CDR3 is 15 residues long. The CDR3 nucleotides read TGTGCCAGCAGCGGAGAGGACAGGGGAGAAACACCCCTCCACTTT. Its protein is CASSGEDRGETPLHF.

This chain uses TRBV5-5 with TRBJ2-5; D might be TRBD2 (7 bases). V gave up 4 bases and J gave up 3 bases, with 13 bases separating them. CDR3 length: 14 amino acids. The germline V gene encodes CDR1 SGHKS and CDR2 YYEKEE (reference sequence). Written as DNA, the CDR3 is TGTGCCAGCAGCCTGGGGGGGGCGAAAGAGACCCAGTACTTC. Translated, it gives CASSLGGAKETQYF.

The V call is TRBV6-4, the J call TRBJ1-5; no firm D call. This CDR3 has 13 residues. Germline loops: CDR1 MRHNA, CDR2 SNTAGT. V lost 2 bases to trimming and J lost 6 bases, with 8 bases between them. CDR3 bases: TGTGCCAGCAGTGACGTGTTCGGTCAGCCCCAGCATTTT. Amino acid sequence: CASSDVFGQPQHF.

This clone was detected a few times. The chain couples TRBV9 to TRBJ2-5, with a tentative D call TRBD2 (5 bases). Germline lookup yields CDR1 SGDLS and CDR2 YYNGEE. V gave up 0 bases and J gave up 5 bases, with 14 bases separating them. The CDR3 spans 15 residues. The CDR3 bases are TGTGCCAGCAGCGTAGAGGTCCCTAGAGGGGAGACCCAGTACTTC. Translation: CASSVEVPRGETQYF.

V is TRBV5-1 and J is TRBJ1-4; the D gene is possibly TRBD1 (6 bases). The CDR3 length is 14 residues. Germline CDR1 is SGHRS and CDR2 is YFSETQ. The V end lost 3 bases, the J end lost 7 bases, and 13 bases lay between the germline ends. In nucleotides, the CDR3 is TGCGCCAGCAGCTCACAGGGAAACGGTGAAAAACTGTTTTTT. It codes for CASSSQGNGEKLFF.

This clone showed up just a few times. The J gene is TRBJ2-7, the V gene TRBV5-3; TRBD2 matches at 13 bases. TRBV5-3 is filed as an ORF, its function uncertain. The CDR3 totals 16 residues. With 3 bases clipped from V and 2 bases from J, the junction kept 5 bases outside the gene matches. CDR3 DNA: TGTGCCAGAAGCTCTACTAGCGGGGGGGCACCCTACGAGCAGTACGTC. Translated, it gives CARSSTSGGAPYEQYV.

This clone has just one count. The CDR3 reads CSLFYGYTF. CDR3 nucleotide sequence: TGCAGTTTGTTCTATGGCTACACCTTC. The chain recombines TRBV20-1 with TRBJ1-2; D uncertain. Germline-derived CDR1 and CDR2 are DFQATT and SNEGSKA (reference sequence). This CDR3 has 9 amino acids. Trimming removed 8 bases from V and 4 bases from J, with 5 bases in between.

The V call is TRBV14, the J call TRBJ2-2; D is undetermined. V lost 3 bases and J lost 3, with 11 bases in between. Per the germline V gene, CDR1 is SGHDN and CDR2 is FVKESK. The CDR3 totals 15 residues. For the CDR3, the DNA is TGTGCCAGCAGCCATATCACCGGATACACCGGGGAGCTGTTTTTT. Protein: CASSHITGYTGELFF.

This rearrangement joins TRBV10-3 to TRBJ2-2, with D uncertain. Germline V gives CDR1 ENHRY, CDR2 SYGVKD. The CDR3 covers 14 residues. The V end lost 4 bases, the J end lost 5 bases, and 11 bases lay between the germline ends. The CDR3: CAISASTKTGELFF. The CDR3 DNA follows: TGTGCCATCAGTGCATCGACAAAGACCGGGGAGCTGTTTTTT.

The CDR3 is CASSVASGGIDTQYF. As DNA, the CDR3 is TGTGCCAGCAGCGTCGCTAGCGGGGGTATAGATACGCAGTATTTT. V gene TRBV6-1 combines with J gene TRBJ2-3; 10 bases map to TRBD2. V shed 6 bases and J 5 bases; nucleotides not matched to a gene: 8. The CDR3 contains 15 residues. The germline V gene encodes CDR1 MNHNS and CDR2 SASEGT.